A single sample gave rise to the 32 T cell receptor beta chains below, sequenced in a study of a mutant IDH1 vaccine in newly diagnosed glioma. The antigens of these receptors remain unknown. Sequencing was performed with immunoSEQ multiplex PCR; in TCRdb, only in-frame clones are kept and a portion is missing. Among roughly 25,000 clones, approximately 80% were seen once, and the ten largest hold around 9%. This sample's time point: week 5, during vaccination. Each dose of the vaccine consisted of 300 ug of mutant IDH1 20-mer peptide, with topical imiquimod. Sequencing was performed on PBMCs, taken from a glioma patient whose treatment included an IDH1 peptide vaccine. These receptors originate from a man aged 40-55 years with glioma.

The rearrangement uses TRBV14 and TRBJ2-1; 7 bases agree with TRBD1. The CDR3 is 15 residues long. The trim removed 5 bases at V and 4 bases at J, leaving 8 bases unmatched. The germline gives CDR1 SGHDN, CDR2 FVKESK. The CDR3 here is CASSFLTGKYNEQFF. The CDR3 region has the DNA TGTGCCAGCAGCTTTTTGACAGGGAAGTACAATGAGCAGTTCTTC.

The V gene is TRBV27, the J gene TRBJ2-1; D is perhaps TRBD2 (6 bases). The CDR3 has 16 residues. Trimming took off 0 bases at V and 6 bases at J, with 15 bases between the two ends. The V gene's germline CDR1 is MNHEY and CDR2 SMNVEV (reference sequence). CDR3 sequence (DNA): TGTGCCAGCAGTTTATCGGGGGGAGTAGTAGGCAATGAGCAGTTCTTC. This translates into CASSLSGGVVGNEQFF.

The genes are TRBV29-1 and TRBJ1-1; D gene uncertain. This CDR3 region has 14 residues. V was trimmed by 2 bases and J by 5 bases, leaving 15 bases between them. The germline V gene encodes CDR1 SQVTM and CDR2 ANQGSEA. The CDR3 bases are TGCAGCGTTGAATCGTCGGCAGGAGAAACTGAAGCTTTCTTT. It codes for CSVESSAGETEAFF.

This clone was observed once. CDR3 nucleotide sequence: TGTGCCAGCAGCTTGGGCACAGGGCAAGAGACCCAGTACTTC. It encodes CASSLGTGQETQYF. The chain links TRBV5-4 to TRBJ2-5, with D perhaps TRBD1 (6 bases). CDR3 length: 14 amino acids. Trimming took 0 bases from V and 2 from J, leaving 8 bases between them. The germline V gene has CDR1 SGHNT and CDR2 YYREEE (reference sequence).

This clone turned up a few times. The chain joins TRBV5-4 to TRBJ1-1, with 8 nucleotides matching TRBD1. There are 14 residues in the CDR3. With 4 bases clipped from V and 1 base from J, the junction kept 3 bases outside the gene matches. The germline V gene has CDR1 SGHNT and CDR2 YYREEE (reference sequence). The CDR3 region is CASSQGQANTEAFF. Written as DNA, the CDR3 is TGTGCCAGCAGCCAGGGACAGGCGAACACTGAAGCTTTCTTT.

This chain connects TRBV6-1 to TRBJ2-1; TRBD1 is a possible D gene (6 bases). V was pared by 6 bases and J by 10 bases, with 22 bases between. CDR3 length: 15 amino acids. CDR1 and CDR2 (germline): MNHNS, SASEGT. CDR3 sequence (DNA): TGTGCCAGCAGAGAGTCGACAGAGGGGGTTTTCGAGCAGTTCTTC. It specifies CASRESTEGVFEQFF.

This clone was seen a handful of times. The chain uses TRBV5-1 and TRBJ1-4; a possible D gene is TRBD1 (6 bases). Trimming cost V 4 bases and J 4 bases, with 14 bases left between them. Germline V gene lookup returns CDR1 SGHRS and CDR2 YFSETQ. The CDR3 runs 15 residues. The CDR3 reads CASSTGQSNNEKLFF. The CDR3 DNA sequence: TGCGCCAGCAGCACTGGACAGTCGAATAATGAAAAACTGTTTTTT. The entire variable domain, with the rest obtained from reference TRBV5-1 and TRBJ1-4, is as follows: KAGVTQTPRYLIKTRGQQVTLSCSPISGHRSVSWYQQTPGQGLQFLFEYFSETQRNKGNFPGRFSGRQFSNSRSEMNVSTLELGDSALYLCASSTGQSNNEKLFFGSGTQLSVL.

In this sample, this clone turned up a few times. The gene calls are TRBV6-6 and TRBJ2-1; D is unclear. The CDR3 spans 12 residues. Per germline, CDR1 MNHNY and CDR2 SVGAGI (reference sequence). V lost 0 bases and J lost 8, with 5 bases in between. CDR3 bases: TGTGCCAGCAGTTACTCCACGGATGAGCAGTTCTTC. This translates into CASSYSTDEQFF.

The table lists this clone with a few counts. V and J are TRBV18 and TRBJ2-1, with D possibly TRBD2 on 6 matching bases. With 2 bases removed from V and 5 bases from J, the gap between germline ends came to 28 bases. Germline CDR1 is KGHSH and CDR2 is LQKENI. The CDR3 is made up of 20 amino acids. The CDR3 protein is CASSPYAAGTKSRGDNEQFF. CDR3 coding DNA: TGTGCCAGCTCACCATACGCGGCGGGGACGAAGTCCCGGGGAGACAATGAGCAGTTCTTC. Together with reference TRBV18 and TRBJ2-1, the CDR3 gives the full variable domain: NAGVMQNPRHLVRRRGQEARLRCSPMKGHSHVYWYRQLPEEGLKFMVYLQKENIIDESGMPKERFSAEFPKEGPSILRIQQVVRGDSAAYFCASSPYAAGTKSRGDNEQFFGPGTRLTVL.

This chain links TRBV18 with TRBJ2-5, with TRBD2 identical over 8 bases. In germline, CDR1 is KGHSH, CDR2 LQKENI. V shed 1 base and J 3 bases; nucleotides not matched to a gene: 4. The CDR3 is made up of 15 amino acids. The CDR3 here is CASSPLGTREETQYF. The DNA of the CDR3 is TGTGCCAGCTCACCACTGGGGACTAGGGAAGAGACCCAGTACTTC.

This clone was detected only a few times. The CDR3 spells CSVATQTGAEAFF. Here the CDR3 DNA reads TGCAGCGTTGCGACGCAAACGGGGGCTGAAGCTTTCTTT. This chain uses TRBV29-1 with TRBJ1-1; a possible D gene is TRBD1 (5 bases). The CDR3 sequence is 13 residues long. V lost 4 bases and J 6 bases, leaving 15 bases between the germline ends. Per germline, CDR1 SQVTM and CDR2 ANQGSEA. The full variable domain, its missing parts supplied by reference TRBV29-1 and TRBJ1-1, is SAVISQKPSRDICQRGTSLTIQCQVDSQVTMMFWYRQQPGQSLTLIATANQGSEATYESGFVIDKFPISRPNLTFSTLTVSNMSPEDSSIYLCSVATQTGAEAFFGQGTRLTVV.

CDR3 region: CARHGRYF. In DNA form, the CDR3 reads TGTGCTAGGCATGGGAGATACTTC. V and J are TRBV12-5 and TRBJ2-5; perhaps TRBD2 as D (5 bases). Germline values: CDR1 LGHNT, CDR2 FRNRAP. The CDR3 is made up of 8 amino acids. Trimming removed 9 bases at V and 14 bases at J, with 10 bases between.

CDR3 DNA sequence: TGTGCCAGTAGTACGGTACAGGGGAGGGGAGATGAAAAACTGTTTTTT. Protein: CASSTVQGRGDEKLFF. The chain uses TRBV19 and TRBJ1-4; 7 bases are a match to TRBD1. CDR3 length equals 16 residues. Germline CDR1 reads LNHDA; CDR2 reads SQIVND (reference sequence). With V trimmed by 4 bases and J by 6 bases, 11 bases remained unmatched.

The V call is TRBV2, the J call TRBJ1-2, with D unresolved. In germline, CDR1 is SNHLY, CDR2 FYNNEI. V lost 11 bases and J lost 3, with 13 bases in between. The CDR3 runs 12 residues. The CDR3 coding sequence is TGTGCCGGCACCCCACGGGACTATGGCTACACCTTC. Translation gives CAGTPRDYGYTF.

This clone was counted once. V and J are TRBV7-2 and TRBJ2-5, with D perhaps matching TRBD2 (6 bases). CDR1 is SGHTA, CDR2 FQGNSA, per germline. V was shortened by 1 base and J by 4 bases, with 10 bases between the two germline ends. The CDR3 loop spans 14 amino acids. The CDR3 protein is CASSLVGSGETQYF. The CDR3 bases are TGTGCCAGCAGCTTAGTGGGTAGCGGAGAGACCCAGTACTTC. Filled out from reference TRBV7-2 and TRBJ2-5, the complete variable domain reads GAGVSQSPSNKVTEKGKDVELRCDPISGHTALYWYRQSLGQGLEFLIYFQGNSAPDKSGLPSDRFSAERTGGSVSTLTIQRTQQEDSAVYLCASSLVGSGETQYFGPGTRLLVL.

The chain has TRBV5-1 and TRBJ2-1; maybe TRBD1 (5 bases). CDR3 length: 15 residues. The germline V gene has CDR1 SGHRS and CDR2 YFSETQ. The V end was cut by 5 bases, the J end by 6 bases, with 18 bases between. The CDR3 nucleotides are TGCGCCAGCAGTTTACAGGTGGAACTGAGCAATGAGCAGTTCTTC. Translated, it gives CASSLQVELSNEQFF.

The genes are TRBV27 and TRBJ2-5, with TRBD1 as a possible D gene (5 bases). Germline V gene data show CDR1 as MNHEY and CDR2 as SMNVEV (reference sequence). V lost 3 bases, J lost 1 base, and 12 bases lay in between. The CDR3 spans 15 residues. The CDR3 region is CASSFFETAQETQYF. For the CDR3, the DNA is TGTGCCAGCAGTTTTTTTGAGACAGCCCAAGAGACCCAGTACTTC.

This clone turned up a few times. This chain joins TRBV7-2 and TRBJ2-2, with 8 bases lining up with TRBD2. J gave up 1 base and V 6 bases, and 7 bases lay outside the gene matches. This CDR3 spans 16 amino acids. Germline CDR1 and CDR2: SGHTA and FQGNSA. The DNA for the CDR3 is TGTGCCAGCAGACGGAGTAGCGGGGTGAACACCGGGGAGCTGTTTTTT. Amino acid sequence: CASRRSSGVNTGELFF. Full variable domain (remainder filled in from reference TRBV7-2 and TRBJ2-2): GAGVSQSPSNKVTEKGKDVELRCDPISGHTALYWYRQSLGQGLEFLIYFQGNSAPDKSGLPSDRFSAERTGGSVSTLTIQRTQQEDSAVYLCASRRSSGVNTGELFFGEGSRLTVL.

The chain employs TRBV5-6 and TRBJ2-7, with 13 bases fitting TRBD2. Germline CDR1 is SGHDT and CDR2 is YYEEEE. The CDR3 covers 16 residues. With 3 bases clipped from V and 4 bases from J, the junction kept 7 bases outside the gene matches. CDR3 sequence (DNA): TGTGCCAGCAGCTATCGGACTAGCGGGAGCGGGTACGAGCAGTACTTC. Protein product: CASSYRTSGSGYEQYF.

Sample share makes this clone medium-sized. The chain uses TRBV5-1 and TRBJ1-2; a possible D gene is TRBD1 (6 bases). Trimming shortened V by 4 bases and J by 2 bases, and 15 bases separated the two germline ends. There are 15 residues in the CDR3. The germline V gene has CDR1 SGHRS and CDR2 YFSETQ. The CDR3 DNA reads as TGCGCCAGCAGCACATCCGGGACACTGAACTATGGCTACACCTTC. This gives the protein CASSTSGTLNYGYTF.

This chain connects TRBV18 to TRBJ2-1; D is unresolved. The V and J ends lost 6 bases and 0 bases respectively, with 15 bases between them. The CDR3 totals 16 residues. Germline loops: CDR1 KGHSH, CDR2 LQKENI. The CDR3 coding sequence is TGTGCCAGCTCCGAACAACGTTCGAGCTCCTACAATGAGCAGTTCTTC. Translating gives CASSEQRSSSYNEQFF.

CDR3 sequence reads: CASSLRDRAIYGYTF. The DNA for the CDR3 is TGTGCCAGCAGTCTCCGGGACAGGGCCATCTATGGCTACACCTTC. The chain recombines TRBV6-5 with TRBJ1-2, with 9 nucleotides matching TRBD1. Germline V gene data show CDR1 as MNHEY and CDR2 as SVGAGI. V lost 5 bases and J lost 4; bases outside the gene matches: 8. The CDR3 is made up of 15 amino acids.

V usage is TRBV6-4 and J usage is TRBJ1-1; D may be TRBD1 (5 bases). V was pared by 3 bases and J by 8 bases, with 13 bases between. This CDR3 comprises 13 residues. Germline V lookup: CDR1 MRHNA, CDR2 SNTAGT. CDR3 amino acids: CASSEQGSTEAFF. As DNA, the CDR3 is TGTGCCAGCAGTGAGCAGGGCAGCACCGAAGCTTTCTTT.

This clone was counted a few times. The chain is built from TRBV6-5 and TRBJ1-3; a possible D gene is TRBD1 (6 bases). V was trimmed by 6 bases and J by 4 bases, leaving 10 bases between them. This CDR3 has 13 residues. Germline V gives CDR1 MNHEY, CDR2 SVGAGI. The CDR3 is CASRKQGGNTIYF. CDR3 bases: TGTGCCAGCAGGAAGCAGGGGGGAAACACCATATATTTT.

The chain carries TRBV5-8 and TRBJ1-1; no clear D. Trimming cost V 0 bases and J 4 bases, with 10 bases left between them. This CDR3 is built from 14 residues. Germline V gene sequence: CDR1 SGHTS, CDR2 YDEGEE. CDR3 sequence reads: CASSLGDSVTEAFF. CDR3 DNA: TGTGCCAGCAGCTTGGGGGATTCGGTCACTGAAGCTTTCTTT.

This sequence joins TRBV27 and TRBJ2-1; D is unclear. CDR1 and CDR2 from the germline V gene are MNHEY and SMNVEV (reference sequence). This CDR3 is built from 15 residues. Trimming shortened V by 0 bases and J by 1 base, and 7 bases separated the two germline ends. CDR3 sequence: CASSLSIGSYNEQFF. The DNA for the CDR3 is TGTGCCAGCAGTTTATCCATAGGGTCCTACAATGAGCAGTTCTTC.

This sequence joins TRBV7-8 and TRBJ1-1; 7 nucleotides agree with TRBD1. Germline V gene lookup returns CDR1 SGHVS and CDR2 FQNEAQ. The CDR3 has 17 residues. Trimming at V came to 1 base and at J to 2 bases, leaving 10 bases not matched to a gene. The CDR3 loop reads CASSLEPGQRINTEAFF. As DNA, the CDR3 is TGTGCCAGCAGCTTAGAACCGGGACAGCGAATCAACACTGAAGCTTTCTTT.

This clone was recorded a few times. The gene calls are TRBV10-3 and TRBJ1-3; no clear D. Deletions cut 6 bases from V and 0 bases from J, with 6 bases between. Germline loops: CDR1 ENHRY, CDR2 SYGVKD. The CDR3 loop spans 13 amino acids. The CDR3 is CAIREASGNTIYF. The CDR3 bases are TGTGCCATCAGGGAGGCCTCTGGAAACACCATATATTTT.

The rearrangement uses TRBV6-5 and TRBJ2-3; D remains unclear. The germline CDR1 and CDR2 sequences are MNHEY and SVGAGI. V was pared by 7 bases and J by 4 bases, with 3 bases between. This CDR3 is 10 amino acids long. The CDR3 DNA follows: TGTGCCAGCAAATCAGATACGCAGTATTTT. Its translation: CASKSDTQYF.

The sample holds a few counts of this clone. V is TRBV6-5 and J is TRBJ1-2; the D gene is possibly TRBD1 (6 bases). V lost 2 bases and J lost 5, with 15 bases in between. The germline gives CDR1 MNHEY, CDR2 SVGAGI. This CDR3 spans 15 amino acids. CDR3 residues: CASSYGPTGSYGYTF. The CDR3 coding sequence is TGTGCCAGCAGTTACGGACCGACAGGCTCATATGGCTACACCTTC.

The chain is built from TRBV13 and TRBJ2-3, with 7 nucleotides matching TRBD2. V trimming: 0 bases; J trimming: 5 bases; junction bases outside the gene matches: 14. Germline V lookup: CDR1 PRHDT, CDR2 FYEKMQ (reference sequence). The CDR3 consists of 18 residues. The CDR3 DNA sequence: TGTGCCAGCAGCTTAGGATCTCTAGCGGTACCCGGGGGAGATACGCAGTATTTT. Translation gives CASSLGSLAVPGGDTQYF.

DNA for the CDR3: TGTGCCAGCAGGGGGTGGGCTGAAGCTTTCTTT. This codes for CASRGWAEAFF. This chain links TRBV7-2 with TRBJ1-1; no clear D. This CDR3 has 11 residues. The germline V gene has CDR1 SGHTA and CDR2 FQGNSA. The ends were cut back, 6 bases at V and 6 bases at J, with 8 bases in the middle.